This note documents a single TCR beta chain sequence. Its antigen remains unknown. Other DNA variants within this sample encode the same CDR3. The sample comes from a study of graft-versus-host responses after intestinal transplantation. For the study at large: Multivisceral, liver-intestinal, or isolated intestinal transplants were performed in recipients. Anti-thymocyte globulin was used for induction in all recipients, who then took tacrolimus and steroids for around 3 years.

Study-wide points: Recipient marrow showed GvH clones, some seen first in ileum or blood.

CDR3 length equals 12 residues. After removal of 10 bases from V and 6 bases from J, the junction contained 8 bases not matched to a gene. The V gene's germline CDR1 is SGHNT and CDR2 YYREEE (reference sequence). The assay was immunoSEQ multiplex PCR, and TCRdb's table has in-frame clones only and misses some. The data show roughly 120,000 clones, approximately 90% seen once. The chain uses TRBV5-4 and TRBJ1-2, with 8 bases lining up with TRBD1. The clonotype originates from a human donor who received an intestinal transplant. The source material was unstimulated CD4+ T cells sorted from spleen or lymph node cells, sampled before intestinal transplant. The CDR3 sequence: CASFRTGNGYTF. The CDR3 region has the DNA TGTGCCTCATTCCGGACAGGGAATGGCTACACCTTC.